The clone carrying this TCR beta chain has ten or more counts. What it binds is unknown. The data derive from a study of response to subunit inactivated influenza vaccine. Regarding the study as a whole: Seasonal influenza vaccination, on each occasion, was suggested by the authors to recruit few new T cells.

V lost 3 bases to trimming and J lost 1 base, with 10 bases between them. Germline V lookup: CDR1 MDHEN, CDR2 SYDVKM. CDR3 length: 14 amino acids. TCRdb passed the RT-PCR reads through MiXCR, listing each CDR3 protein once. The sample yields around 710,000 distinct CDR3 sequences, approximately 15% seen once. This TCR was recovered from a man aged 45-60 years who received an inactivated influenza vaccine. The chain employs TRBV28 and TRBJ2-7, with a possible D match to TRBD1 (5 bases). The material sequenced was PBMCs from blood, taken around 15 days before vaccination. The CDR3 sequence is CASSLTRQSYEQYF. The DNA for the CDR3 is TGTGCCAGCAGTTTGACCCGACAGTCCTACGAGCAGTACTTC.